This T cell receptor beta chain stems from a study of beta chain features in type 1 diabetes. Findings of the study overall: There was no resolution here of whether HLA type influences TCRB rearrangement. When VDJ junctions were examined, type 1 diabetes patients showed fewer insertions and more deletions. TCRB CDR3 length was moderately but significantly reduced in all four CD4+ subsets of Type 1 diabetes patients. PCR might favor shorter templates, equally in patients and controls.

With 0 bases removed from V and 4 bases from J, the gap between germline ends came to 18 bases. The germline V gene encodes CDR1 ENHRY and CDR2 SYGVKD. This CDR3 spans 17 amino acids. In its sample, this clone was seen a few times. Its target is unknown. Sequenced material consisted of expressed TCRB transcripts (all of the isolated RNA was reverse transcribed). Naive, central memory and regulatory T cell samples averaged around 3.3 million reads. Repertoires were generated with immunoSEQ multiplex PCR, while TCRdb's copy carries only in-frame clones and drops some. The table lists 300,000 to 350,000 clones, around 9% of them singletons, with 1% in the top ten.

Sequencing input: central memory CD4+ T cells from blood. The TCR sequence derives from a man aged 25 to 40 with type 1 diabetes. This chain uses TRBV10-3 with TRBJ1-2; D unclear. The CDR3 here is CAISESSTVPVSYGYTF. Written as DNA, the CDR3 is TGTGCCATCAGTGAGTCGAGCACGGTCCCTGTCTCCTATGGCTACACCTTC.